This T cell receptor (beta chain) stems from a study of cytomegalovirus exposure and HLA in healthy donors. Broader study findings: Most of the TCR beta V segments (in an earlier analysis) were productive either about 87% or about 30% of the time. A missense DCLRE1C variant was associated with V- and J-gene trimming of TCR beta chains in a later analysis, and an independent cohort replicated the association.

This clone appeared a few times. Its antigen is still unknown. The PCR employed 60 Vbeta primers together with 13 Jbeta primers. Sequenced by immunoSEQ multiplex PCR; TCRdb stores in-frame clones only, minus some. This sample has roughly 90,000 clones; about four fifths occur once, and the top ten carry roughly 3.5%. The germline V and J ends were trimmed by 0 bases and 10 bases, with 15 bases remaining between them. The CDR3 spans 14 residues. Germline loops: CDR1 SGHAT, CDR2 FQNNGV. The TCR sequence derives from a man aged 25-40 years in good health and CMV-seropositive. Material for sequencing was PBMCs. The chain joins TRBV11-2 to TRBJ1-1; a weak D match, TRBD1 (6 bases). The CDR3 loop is CASSLDRAGASAFF. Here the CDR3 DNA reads TGTGCCAGCAGCTTAGACCGGGCGGGGGCATCAGCTTTCTTT.